This T cell receptor (beta chain) was captured in a study of blood T cell repertoires in COVID-19. Study information: Researchers got acute and convalescent COVID-19 samples from the United States, Italy and Spain. Nucleic acid was either cDNA or gDNA, and it came from T cells, B-cell-depleted T cells, or PBMCs.

Authors' methods: Cell counts per sample came from amplifying reference gene primers. Clones were sequenced by immunoSEQ multiplex PCR, and TCRdb holds only the in-frame ones, with some missing. The V and J calls and the clone size are those of that table, but D and trimming were determined from the DNA. The table lists about 200,000 clones, 82% of them singletons. Enrollment of patients from Seattle took place during active infection, with longitudinal follow-up. Unmatched junction bases numbered 7, after V lost 4 bases and J lost 4 bases. CDR1 is PRHDT and CDR2 is FYEKMQ in the germline V gene (reference sequence). The CDR3 spans 15 residues.

The chain combines TRBV13 with TRBJ1-1; the match to TRBD1 covers 9 bases. Sample: peripheral blood. The clonotype comes from a woman in her 70s with COVID-19, enrolled during active disease. CDR3 residues: CASSSPTGGATEAFF. In DNA form, the CDR3 reads TGTGCCAGCAGCTCCCCGACAGGGGGGGCCACTGAAGCTTTCTTT. Looking up the rest from reference TRBV13 and TRBJ1-1 gives the full variable domain: AAGVIQSPRHLIKEKRETATLKCYPIPRHDTVYWYQQGPGQDPQFLISFYEKMQSDKGSIPDRFSAQQFSDYHSELNMSSLELGDSALYFCASSSPTGGATEAFFGQGTRLTVV.